This T cell receptor beta chain was found in a study of T cells in narcolepsy. Study observations and caveats: HCRT-specific and TRIB2-specific autoreactive clonotypes appeared among same-patient CSF and blood CD4+ clonotypes. Autoreactive clone sequences were missing from some blood memory CD4+ repertoires.

TCRdb keeps only in-frame clones here, not all; method: immunoSEQ multiplex PCR. This sample has around 31,000 clones, with around four fifths found just once. Trimming cost V 5 bases and J 1 base; bases outside gene matches: 8. In germline, CDR1 is GTSNPN, CDR2 SVGIG (reference sequence). This CDR3 is built from 15 residues. This clone was detected only a few times. Its cognate antigen is unknown. J is TRBJ2-1 and V is TRBV30; the match to TRBD2 covers 7 bases. This TCR came from a human donor with narcolepsy. Sequenced sample: CD45RA- memory CD4+ T cells from PBMCs. CDR3 in amino acids: CAWGAGGSSYNEQFF. DNA of the CDR3: TGTGCCTGGGGGGCCGGGGGGAGTTCCTACAATGAGCAGTTCTTC.